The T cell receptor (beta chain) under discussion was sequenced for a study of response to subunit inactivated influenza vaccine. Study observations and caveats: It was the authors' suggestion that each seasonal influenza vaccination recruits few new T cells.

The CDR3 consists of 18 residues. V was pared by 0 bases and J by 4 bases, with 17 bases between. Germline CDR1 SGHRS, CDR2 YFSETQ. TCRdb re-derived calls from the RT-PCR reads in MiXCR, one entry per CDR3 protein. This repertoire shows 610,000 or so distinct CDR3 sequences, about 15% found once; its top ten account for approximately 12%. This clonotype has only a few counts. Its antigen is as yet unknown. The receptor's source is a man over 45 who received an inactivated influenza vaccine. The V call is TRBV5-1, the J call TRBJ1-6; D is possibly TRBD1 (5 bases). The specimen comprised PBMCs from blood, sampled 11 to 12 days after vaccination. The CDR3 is CASSLGQIGAYYNSPLHF. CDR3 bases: TGCGCCAGCAGCTTGGGACAGATAGGGGCCTATTATAATTCACCCCTCCACTTT.